This TCR beta chain was recovered during a study of cytomegalovirus exposure and HLA in healthy donors (dated by TCRdb to 2015 to 2018). General notes on the study: An earlier analysis of about 530 of the donors reported 276 Gb of sequence data and 117 million unique TCR beta sequences obtained from some 170 million T cells. High-throughput TCR immunosequencing, statistical association of individual TCRs with disease status, and machine learning were combined to predict cytomegalovirus infection status. About 310 gigabases of sequencing data and around 87 million unique TCR sequences were included in an early release covering about 600 HLA-typed donors. In a later analysis, previously published TCR beta repertoires from several hundred donors were re-analyzed and high-resolution HLA genotyping was added so that TCR occurrence patterns could be studied. In the later analysis, no new phenotypic data were used to find candidate immune exposures; instead, reliance was placed on TCR beta sequences and their occurrence across donors. Besides the first cohort of some 670 subjects, a separate validation cohort made up of around 120 different subjects was used. A later genetic analysis used genome-wide SNP genotypes for about three fifths of the 666 donors, treating that subset as a discovery cohort. Every repertoire in the discovery cohort had been generated on one and the same sequencing platform. The study used immunosequencing to profile the T cell repertoires of approximately 630 subjects and linked those repertoires to cytomegalovirus serostatus. Of the roughly 400 genotyped donors, 65% to 90% were placed in the genetic ancestry cluster associated with self-reported Caucasian donors. Among about 390 genotyped donors of the cohort, an average of about 240,000 unique TCR beta nucleotide sequences were sequenced per donor, 15% to 20% of them non-productive. The study aimed to test whether cataloging public T cell receptors could reveal signatures of past pathogen exposure. Class I and class II HLA loci were covered by the typing at four-digit resolution. Typing coverage varied by locus: about 629-640 donors for A, B, C, DRB1 and DQB1; approximately 500 for DQA1; approximately 610 for DPA1; more than 450 for DPB1. Donor age, sex, ethnicity and CMV serostatus were compiled together with the repertoire data. Four or five DR-DQ haplotypes were handled as single units for association and clustering because linkage in the cohort was strong. An earlier analysis of 500 to 750 of the donors applied high-throughput TCR beta sequencing to assess whether each TCR beta V gene segment acted as functional or pseudogenic. Broader findings and caveats from the paper: Specific HLA alleles were associated with about 17,000 TCR beta sequences at a false discovery rate of 0.05 in a later analysis. Presence/absence analyses assumed roughly uniform sequencing depth across donors, an assumption that may not hold. A later analysis reported that several top co-occurrence clusters appeared linked to parvovirus B19, influenza, CMV and Epstein-Barr virus. According to a later analysis, TCR association rates differed among HLA loci, with DRB1 alleles showing the most associated TCRs and HLA-C alleles showing the fewest. The only immune exposure information available for the cohort was CMV serostatus. The study listed 150 to 200 TCR beta chains as associated with cytomegalovirus. The 87-base-pair reads could not distinguish some IMGT-functional V segments, including TRBV6-2 and TRBV6-3, so those segments were excluded. Correlated functional status among segregating V segments might be attributable to linkage disequilibrium, but an unknown experimental factor could not be ruled out. Most TCR sequences were seen in very few donors, while some public TCRs were found in many individuals. An earlier analysis of around 600 of the donors showed that most TCR beta V segments appeared in productive rearrangements either about 87% or about 30% of the time, which broadly matched IMGT annotations. A further reported finding was that TCR beta sequences accurately predicted the HLA-A and HLA-B alleles for most subjects in the first cohort. In vitro tests confirmed that a few of the cytomegalovirus-associated TCR beta chains recognize cytomegalovirus antigens. Strong co-occurrence of HLA alleles, especially DR and DQ, made assigning TCR associations to individual alleles difficult. V-gene and J-gene trimming of TCR beta chains was associated with a missense DCLRE1C variant in a later genetic analysis, and the association was replicated in an independent cohort. This cohort had only TCR beta chains sequenced, and the lack of alpha or paired-chain data limited which features could be detected. A later genetic analysis reported fewer N-insertions in productive TCRs among donors in an Asian-associated ancestry cluster than the roughly 700-donor mean. Because HLA typing was unavailable for some donors at each locus, only the typed subset was used in association tests. The earlier analysis of a few hundred of the donors excluded some 15 rarely observed V segments, including chromosome 9 orphons, because counts were too low. In both the original and validation cohorts, the classifier was reported to diagnose cytomegalovirus status with high specificity and sensitivity. Compared with equally common non-associated chains, HLA-associated TCR beta chains in a later analysis were more clonally expanded and had lower generation probabilities. The authors suggested that the approach could potentially be extended to other disease states and immunological phenotypes. A cluster of highly shared sequence variants was judged likely to represent a technical artifact of the sequencing pipeline. In a later analysis, most CMV-associated TCR beta chains were found to appear HLA-restricted, with HLA associations seemingly driven largely by CMV exposure.

Preparation of the library involved the immunoSEQ multiplex PCR assay. A mixture of 60 forward primers for TCR Vbeta segments and 13 reverse primers for TCR Jbeta segments was used in the multiplex PCR. Amplification of the CDR3 region of rearranged TCR beta genes was performed with a multiplex PCR assay on genomic DNA. On the Illumina HiSeq System, the amplified TCR beta libraries were sequenced as 87-base-pair reads. Turning to the authors' computational methods: A later analysis tallied 70 million to 100 million unique TCR beta chains across the 650 to 750 repertoires, and some 10 million of those chains were shared by two or more donors. Raw reads were error-corrected and collapsed into unique sequences by a nearest-neighbor algorithm in which closely related sequences were merged to remove PCR and sequencing errors. V, D and J gene segments were assigned by aligning CDR3 sequences to IMGT reference sequences. For a sequence to be retained, at least a six-nucleotide match to both a V gene segment and a J gene segment was required. A rearrangement was called productive if the CDR3 had no stop codons and remained in frame with V and J, and every other rearrangement was called non-productive. CDR3 was defined by IMGT convention, running from the second conserved V-encoded cysteine to the conserved J-encoded phenylalanine. The earlier analysis of approximately 590 of the donors excluded any sequence lacking an unambiguous match to a single V gene segment. In an earlier analysis of roughly 600 of the donors, a V segment was called functional when productive rearrangements were above 56.7%, and segregating when the standard deviation between donors exceeded 5%. To diagnose cytomegalovirus status from the catalog of TCR beta chain sequences, a statistical classification framework was built. A later analysis assigned V and J genes by comparing TCR nucleotide sequences with IMGT/GENE-DB human TR gene sequences. In a later analysis, CDR3 sequences and most-parsimonious VDJ recombination scenarios were assigned using the TCRdist pipeline. In a later analysis, each TCR beta chain was defined by its CDR3 amino acid sequence together with its V-gene family, and reads lacking a unique V-gene family were excluded. In a later analysis, 500 to 650 highly shared, low-generation-probability nucleotide sequences were removed to address suspected cross-contamination and a sequencing artifact. In a later analysis, a clonal expansion index for each public chain was calculated from normalized within-repertoire ranks of inferred template counts. Generation probabilities in a later analysis came from a VDJ recombination model fitted to out-of-frame rearrangements, and those results were checked against IGoR. A later analysis scored TCR-TCR, TCR-HLA and TCR-CMV co-occurrence with hypergeometric tests, applying a repertoire-size bias correction to TCR pairs. To estimate false discovery rates, a later analysis permuted the HLA or CMV assignments 20 times. In a later analysis, co-occurring TCRs were grouped using DBSCAN, with TCRdist sequence similarity added in when clustering inside HLA-allele-positive subsets. Repertoires with fewer than 30,000 or more than 120,000 public chains were left out of co-occurrence clustering, as were four to six repertoires with anomalous nucleotide sharing. TCRdb re-hosts the immuneACCESS table, in-frame sequences only. Its copies lack some clones; in the studies checked, an unresolved V gene accounts for under half of them, and the cause for the rest is not known. D and trimming were read from the DNA, whereas the V and J calls and clone size are those reported in that table. This sample lists under 150,000 clones; approximately 80% were detected once. The ten largest clones capture over 3.5% of the sample.

The cohort consisted of 600 or so healthy bone marrow donors. All cohort members were sampled while nominally healthy, although unrecorded immune exposures were likely present. The donor was CMV seropositive and belonged to the group of over 250 seropositive cohort members. A peripheral blood sample was collected from each donor, and TCR beta sequencing was performed on peripheral blood mononuclear cells. Genomic DNA extraction from the blood cell samples was performed with the Qiagen DNeasy Blood Extraction Kit. There are 17 amino acids in the CDR3, from cysteine to phenylalanine inclusive. The retained sequence is limited to the CDR3, 51 bases, with the frame set at the first base. CDR1 and CDR2 are drawn from the germline V gene: ENHRY, SYGVKD. This clone was seen once. No cognate antigen has been identified for it. The sample holds no much larger clone one base away, and base qualities are not on file.

The chain is assembled from TRBV10-3 and TRBJ2-5, and 7 junction bases match TRBD1. TRBJ2-7 matches the DNA end more closely, so the J call is doubtful. Material: PBMCs. The receptor's source is a man aged 25 to 45 in good health and CMV-seropositive. The CDR3 is CAISESTRTGIGYEQYF. The nucleotide sequence reads TGTGCCATCAGTGAGTCGACAAGGACAGGCATCGGCTACGAGCAGTACTTC.